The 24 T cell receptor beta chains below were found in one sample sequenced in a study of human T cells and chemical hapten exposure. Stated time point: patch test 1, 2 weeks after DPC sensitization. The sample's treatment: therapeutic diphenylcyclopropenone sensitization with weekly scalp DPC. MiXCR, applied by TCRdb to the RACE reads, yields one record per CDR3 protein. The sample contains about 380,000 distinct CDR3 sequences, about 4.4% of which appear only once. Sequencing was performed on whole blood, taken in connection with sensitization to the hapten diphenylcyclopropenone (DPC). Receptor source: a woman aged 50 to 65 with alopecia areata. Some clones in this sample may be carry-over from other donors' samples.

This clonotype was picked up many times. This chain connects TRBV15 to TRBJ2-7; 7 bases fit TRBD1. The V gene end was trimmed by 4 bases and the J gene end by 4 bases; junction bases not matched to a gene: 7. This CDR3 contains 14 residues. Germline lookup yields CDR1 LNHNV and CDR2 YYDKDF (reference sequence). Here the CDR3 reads CATSTRDSRYEQYF. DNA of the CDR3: TGTGCCACCAGCACAAGGGACAGCAGGTACGAGCAGTACTTC.

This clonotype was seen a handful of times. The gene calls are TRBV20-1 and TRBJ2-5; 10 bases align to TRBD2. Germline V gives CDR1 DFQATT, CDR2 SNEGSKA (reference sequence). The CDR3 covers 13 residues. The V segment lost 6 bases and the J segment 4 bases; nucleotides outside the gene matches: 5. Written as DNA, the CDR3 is TGCAGTGCCGAAGCGGGGGGGCTAGAGACCCAGTACTTC. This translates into CSAEAGGLETQYF.

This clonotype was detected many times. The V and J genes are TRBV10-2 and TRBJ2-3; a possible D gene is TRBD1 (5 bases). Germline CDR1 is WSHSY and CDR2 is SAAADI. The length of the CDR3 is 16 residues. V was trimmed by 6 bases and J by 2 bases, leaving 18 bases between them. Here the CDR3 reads CASRGVERPLTDTQYF. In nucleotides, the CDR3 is TGCGCCAGCAGAGGGGTCGAGCGCCCACTCACAGATACGCAGTATTTT.

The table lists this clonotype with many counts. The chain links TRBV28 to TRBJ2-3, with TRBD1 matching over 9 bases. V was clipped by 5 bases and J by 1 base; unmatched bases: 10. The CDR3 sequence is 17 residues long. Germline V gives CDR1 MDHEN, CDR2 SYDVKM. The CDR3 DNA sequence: TGTGCCAGCAGTGCATCCGGGACAGGGTATGGCACAGATACGCAGTATTTT. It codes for CASSASGTGYGTDTQYF.

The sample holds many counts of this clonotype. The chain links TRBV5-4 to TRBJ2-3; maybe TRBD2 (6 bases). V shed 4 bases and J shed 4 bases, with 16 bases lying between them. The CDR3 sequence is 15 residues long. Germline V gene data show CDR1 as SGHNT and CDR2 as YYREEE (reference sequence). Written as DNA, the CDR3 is TGTGCCAGCAGCAGGGAGGTTGGCAGACCAGATACGCAGTATTTT. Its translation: CASSREVGRPDTQYF.

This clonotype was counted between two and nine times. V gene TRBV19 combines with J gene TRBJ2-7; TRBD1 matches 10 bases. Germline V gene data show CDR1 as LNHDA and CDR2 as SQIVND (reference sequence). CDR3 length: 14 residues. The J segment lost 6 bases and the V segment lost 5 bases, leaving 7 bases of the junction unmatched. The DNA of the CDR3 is TGTGCCAGTAGTTCCCGGGACAGGGGTATCGAGCAGTACTTC. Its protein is CASSSRDRGIEQYF. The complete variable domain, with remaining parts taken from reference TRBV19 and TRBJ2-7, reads DGGITQSPKYLFRKEGQNVTLSCEQNLNHDAMYWYRQDPGQGLRLIYYSQIVNDFQKGDIAEGYSVSREKKESFPLTVTSAQKNPTAFYLCASSSRDRGIEQYFGPGTRLTVT.

Written as DNA, the CDR3 is TGTGCCAGCAGCTTAGCGGGGGTGATCAGCAATGAGCAGTTCTTC. Amino acid sequence: CASSLAGVISNEQFF. V is TRBV7-2 and J is TRBJ2-1; D could derive from TRBD1 or TRBD2 (5 bases each). The germline V and J ends were trimmed by 0 bases and 6 bases, with 12 bases remaining between them. Looked up from germline, CDR1 is SGHTA and CDR2 is FQGNSA. The CDR3 spans 15 residues.

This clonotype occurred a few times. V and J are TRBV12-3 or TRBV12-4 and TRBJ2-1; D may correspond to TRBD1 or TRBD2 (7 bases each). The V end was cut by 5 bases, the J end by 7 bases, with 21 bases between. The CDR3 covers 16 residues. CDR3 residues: CASSAGLGGYGNEQFF. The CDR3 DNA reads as TGTGCCAGCAGTGCAGGACTAGGGGGCTACGGAAATGAGCAGTTCTTC.

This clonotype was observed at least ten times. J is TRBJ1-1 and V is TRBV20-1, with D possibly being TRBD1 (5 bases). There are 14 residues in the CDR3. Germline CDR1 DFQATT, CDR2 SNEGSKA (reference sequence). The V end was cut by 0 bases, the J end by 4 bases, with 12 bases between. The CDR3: CSAREPRGFTEAFF. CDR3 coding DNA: TGCAGTGCTAGAGAACCAAGGGGATTCACTGAAGCTTTCTTT.

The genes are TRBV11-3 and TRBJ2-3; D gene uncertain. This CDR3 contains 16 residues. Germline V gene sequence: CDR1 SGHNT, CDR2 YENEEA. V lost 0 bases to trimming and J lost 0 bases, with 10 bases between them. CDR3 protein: CASSLDRLSSTDTQYF. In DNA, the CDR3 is TGTGCCAGCAGCTTAGATCGGCTATCTAGCACAGATACGCAGTATTTT.

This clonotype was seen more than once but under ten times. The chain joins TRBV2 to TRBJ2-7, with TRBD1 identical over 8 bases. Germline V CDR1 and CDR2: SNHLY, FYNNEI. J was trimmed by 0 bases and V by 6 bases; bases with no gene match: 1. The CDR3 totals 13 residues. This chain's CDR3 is CASRDRVSYEQYF. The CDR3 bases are TGTGCCAGCAGGGACAGGGTCTCCTACGAGCAGTACTTC. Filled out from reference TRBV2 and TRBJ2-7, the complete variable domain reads EPEVTQTPSHQVTQMGQEVILRCVPISNHLYFYWYRQILGQKVEFLVSFYNNEISEKSEIFDDQFSVERPDGSNFTLKIRSTKLEDSAMYFCASRDRVSYEQYFGPGTRLTVT.

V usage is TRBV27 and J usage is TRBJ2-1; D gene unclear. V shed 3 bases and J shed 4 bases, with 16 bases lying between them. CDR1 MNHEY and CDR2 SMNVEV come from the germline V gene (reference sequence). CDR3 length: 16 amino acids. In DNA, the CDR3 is TGTGCCAGCAGTTTCTCGTTGAAGGGTGGGTACAATGAGCAGTTCTTC. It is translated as CASSFSLKGGYNEQFF.

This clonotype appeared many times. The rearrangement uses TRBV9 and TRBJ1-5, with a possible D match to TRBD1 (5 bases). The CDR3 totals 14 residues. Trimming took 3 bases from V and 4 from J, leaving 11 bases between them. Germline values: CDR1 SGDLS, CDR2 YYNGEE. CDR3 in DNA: TGTGCCAGCAGCGGAGGGGTCCCAAATCAGCCCCAGCATTTT. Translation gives CASSGGVPNQPQHF.

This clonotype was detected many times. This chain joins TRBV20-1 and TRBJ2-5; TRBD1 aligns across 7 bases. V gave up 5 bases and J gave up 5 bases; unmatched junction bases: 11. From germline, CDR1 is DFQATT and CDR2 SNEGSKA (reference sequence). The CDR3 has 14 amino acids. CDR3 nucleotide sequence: TGCAGTGCTCCCCAGGGGGTGAGAGCGGAGACCCAGTACTTC. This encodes CSAPQGVRAETQYF.

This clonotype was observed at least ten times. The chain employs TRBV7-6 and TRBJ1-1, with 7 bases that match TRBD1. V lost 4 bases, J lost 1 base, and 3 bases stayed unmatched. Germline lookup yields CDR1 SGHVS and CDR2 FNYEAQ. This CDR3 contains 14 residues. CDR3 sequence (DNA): TGTGCCAGCAGCTCCGGGACAGCGAACACTGAAGCTTTCTTT. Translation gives CASSSGTANTEAFF. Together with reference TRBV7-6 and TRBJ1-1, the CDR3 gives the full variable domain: GAGVSQSPRYKVTKRGQDVALRCDPISGHVSLYWYRQALGQGPEFLTYFNYEAQQDKSGLPNDRFSAERPEGSISTLTIQRTEQRDSAMYRCASSSGTANTEAFFGQGTRLTVV.

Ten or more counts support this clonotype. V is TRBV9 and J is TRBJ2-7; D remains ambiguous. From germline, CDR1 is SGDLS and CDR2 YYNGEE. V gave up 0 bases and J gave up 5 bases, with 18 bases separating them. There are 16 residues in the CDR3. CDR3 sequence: CASSVESVPGDNEQYF. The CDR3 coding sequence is TGTGCCAGCAGCGTAGAAAGCGTCCCGGGCGACAACGAGCAGTACTTC.

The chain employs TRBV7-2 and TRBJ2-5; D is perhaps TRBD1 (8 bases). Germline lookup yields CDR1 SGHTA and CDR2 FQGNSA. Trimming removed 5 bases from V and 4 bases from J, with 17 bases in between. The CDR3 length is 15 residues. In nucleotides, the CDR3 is TGTGCCAGCAGCCGCGACAGGGGAGGGGGAGAGACCCAGTACTTC. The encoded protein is CASSRDRGGGETQYF.

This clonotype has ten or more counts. CDR3 sequence: CASSVGTGGSYEQYF. CDR3 coding DNA: TGTGCCAGCAGCGTAGGCACGGGGGGGTCCTACGAGCAGTACTTC. The chain combines TRBV9 with TRBJ2-7, with 8 bases aligning to TRBD2. The CDR3 has 15 amino acids. V lost 0 bases to trimming and J lost 1 base; unmatched junction nucleotides: 3. Germline CDR1 and CDR2: SGDLS and YYNGEE.

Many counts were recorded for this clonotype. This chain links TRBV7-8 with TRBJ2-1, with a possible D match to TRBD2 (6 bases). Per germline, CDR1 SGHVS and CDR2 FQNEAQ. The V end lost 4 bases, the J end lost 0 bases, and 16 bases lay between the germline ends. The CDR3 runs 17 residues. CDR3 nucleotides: TGTGCCAGCAGCTCTCCACTAGCCAGCACCTCCTACAATGAGCAGTTCTTC. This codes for CASSSPLASTSYNEQFF.

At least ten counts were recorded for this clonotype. CDR3 nucleotides: TGTGCCAGCAGCCCCGGGACAGTCTACAATGAGCAGTTCTTC. It codes for CASSPGTVYNEQFF. The chain combines TRBV3-1 with TRBJ2-1, with 7 bases identical to TRBD1. The germline V gene has CDR1 LGHDT and CDR2 YNNKEL (reference sequence). V dropped 4 bases and J dropped 3; count of bases not matched to a gene: 3. The length of the CDR3 is 14 residues.

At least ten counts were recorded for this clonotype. The CDR3 DNA is TGTGCCAGCACCACCGATAGAACTAATGAAAAACTGTTTTTT. This encodes CASTTDRTNEKLFF. This chain connects TRBV5-6 to TRBJ1-4; D not certain. Trimming removed 6 bases from V and 1 base from J, with 10 bases in between. CDR1 and CDR2 (germline): SGHDT, YYEEEE. The CDR3 is 14 residues long. Looking up the rest from reference TRBV5-6 and TRBJ1-4 gives the full variable domain: DAGVTQSPTHLIKTRGQQVTLRCSPKSGHDTVSWYQQALGQGPQFIFQYYEEEERQRGNFPDRFSGHQFPNYSSELNVNALLLGDSALYLCASTTDRTNEKLFFGSGTQLSVL.

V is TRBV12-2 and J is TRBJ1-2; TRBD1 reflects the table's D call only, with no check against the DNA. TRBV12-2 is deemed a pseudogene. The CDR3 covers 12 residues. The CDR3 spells CASRLTGEGYTF. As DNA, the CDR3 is TGTGCAAGTCGCTTGACAGGGGAGGGCTACACCTTC.

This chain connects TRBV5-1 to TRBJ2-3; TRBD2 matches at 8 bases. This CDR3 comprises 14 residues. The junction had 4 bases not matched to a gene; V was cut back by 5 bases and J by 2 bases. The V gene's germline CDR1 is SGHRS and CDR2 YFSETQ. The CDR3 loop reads CASSPAGVTDTQYF. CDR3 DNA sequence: TGCGCCAGCAGTCCAGCGGGGGTCACAGATACGCAGTATTTT.

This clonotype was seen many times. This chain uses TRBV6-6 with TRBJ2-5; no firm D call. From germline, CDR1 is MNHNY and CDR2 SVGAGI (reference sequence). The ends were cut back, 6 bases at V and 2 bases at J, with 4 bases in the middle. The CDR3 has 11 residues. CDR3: CASSRQETQYF. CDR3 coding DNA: TGTGCCAGCAGCCGACAAGAGACCCAGTACTTC.